What follows are 6 T cell receptor beta chains derived from one specimen sequenced in a study of cytomegalovirus exposure and HLA in healthy donors. Repertoires were generated with immunoSEQ multiplex PCR, while TCRdb's copy carries only in-frame clones and drops some. The profile shows roughly 300,000 clones, 85% to 90% of them singletons. Sequencing was performed on PBMCs. The receptors shown here come from a woman aged 18 to 35 in good health and CMV-seronegative.

This clone was counted once. This chain connects TRBV29-1 to TRBJ2-3, with 7 bases aligning to TRBD1. After removal of 6 bases from V and 2 bases from J, the junction contained 5 bases not matched to a gene. Germline values: CDR1 SQVTM, CDR2 ANQGSEA. This CDR3 is 13 amino acids long. The CDR3: CSVDRENTDTQYF. The CDR3 DNA is TGCAGCGTAGACAGGGAAAACACAGATACGCAGTATTTT.

This chain links TRBV18 with TRBJ1-1; D gene ambiguous. The CDR3 is 13 amino acids. Trimming took 0 bases from V and 5 from J, leaving 7 bases between them. Germline V gives CDR1 KGHSH, CDR2 LQKENI. Here the CDR3 reads CASSPPSGTEAFF. CDR3 nucleotides: TGTGCCAGCTCACCACCCTCCGGGACTGAAGCTTTCTTT.

The V call is TRBV5-4, the J call TRBJ2-3; unclear D gene. CDR3 length: 14 residues. Germline CDR1 is SGHNT and CDR2 is YYREEE (reference sequence). Trimming removed 4 bases from V and 1 base from J, with 10 bases in between. CDR3 sequence reads: CASSPSEGTDTQYF. CDR3 sequence (DNA): TGTGCCAGCAGCCCGAGCGAGGGCACAGATACGCAGTATTTT.

This rearrangement joins TRBV20-1 to TRBJ2-1; D is perhaps TRBD1 (5 bases). Trimming left V 0 bases short and J 12 bases short, with 9 bases between. Germline CDR1 is DFQATT and CDR2 is SNEGSKA (reference sequence). The CDR3 loop spans 11 amino acids. CDR3 amino acids: CSARDSTGQFF. In DNA form, the CDR3 reads TGCAGTGCTAGAGACAGCACAGGGCAGTTCTTC.

This clone was counted a single time. The V gene is TRBV27, the J gene TRBJ1-2; 9 bases align to TRBD1. Trimming removed 6 bases from V and 2 bases from J; junction bases left unmatched: 4. This CDR3 has 14 residues. Germline V gene data show CDR1 as MNHEY and CDR2 as SMNVEV (reference sequence). The CDR3 coding sequence is TGTGCCAGCAGATCCACAGGGGGCAACTATGGCTACACCTTC. Translating gives CASRSTGGNYGYTF.

The genes are TRBV11-2 and TRBJ1-3; 8 positions agree with TRBD1. This CDR3 comprises 15 residues. V gave up 5 bases and J gave up 2 bases; unmatched junction bases: 5. CDR1 is SGHAT and CDR2 is FQNNGV in the germline V gene. The CDR3 bases are TGTGCCAGCAGCCCGCAACAGGGGGCTGGAAACACCATATATTTT. Protein: CASSPQQGAGNTIYF.